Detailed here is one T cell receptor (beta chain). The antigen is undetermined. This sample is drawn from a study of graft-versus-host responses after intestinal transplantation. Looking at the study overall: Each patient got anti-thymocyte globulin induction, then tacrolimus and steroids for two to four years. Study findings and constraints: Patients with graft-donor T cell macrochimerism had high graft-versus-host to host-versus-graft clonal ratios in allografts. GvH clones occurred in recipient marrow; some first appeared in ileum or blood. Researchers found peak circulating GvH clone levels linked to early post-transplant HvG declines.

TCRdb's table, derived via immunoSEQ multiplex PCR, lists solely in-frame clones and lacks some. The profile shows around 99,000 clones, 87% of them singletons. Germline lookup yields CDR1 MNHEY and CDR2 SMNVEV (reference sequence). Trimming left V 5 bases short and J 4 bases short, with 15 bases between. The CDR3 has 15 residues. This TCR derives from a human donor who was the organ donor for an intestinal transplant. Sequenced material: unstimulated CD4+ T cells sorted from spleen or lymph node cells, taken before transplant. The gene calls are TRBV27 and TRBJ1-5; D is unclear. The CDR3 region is CASSVTDRRNQPQHF. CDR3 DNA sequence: TGTGCCAGCAGTGTAACCGACCGGCGAAATCAGCCCCAGCATTTT.